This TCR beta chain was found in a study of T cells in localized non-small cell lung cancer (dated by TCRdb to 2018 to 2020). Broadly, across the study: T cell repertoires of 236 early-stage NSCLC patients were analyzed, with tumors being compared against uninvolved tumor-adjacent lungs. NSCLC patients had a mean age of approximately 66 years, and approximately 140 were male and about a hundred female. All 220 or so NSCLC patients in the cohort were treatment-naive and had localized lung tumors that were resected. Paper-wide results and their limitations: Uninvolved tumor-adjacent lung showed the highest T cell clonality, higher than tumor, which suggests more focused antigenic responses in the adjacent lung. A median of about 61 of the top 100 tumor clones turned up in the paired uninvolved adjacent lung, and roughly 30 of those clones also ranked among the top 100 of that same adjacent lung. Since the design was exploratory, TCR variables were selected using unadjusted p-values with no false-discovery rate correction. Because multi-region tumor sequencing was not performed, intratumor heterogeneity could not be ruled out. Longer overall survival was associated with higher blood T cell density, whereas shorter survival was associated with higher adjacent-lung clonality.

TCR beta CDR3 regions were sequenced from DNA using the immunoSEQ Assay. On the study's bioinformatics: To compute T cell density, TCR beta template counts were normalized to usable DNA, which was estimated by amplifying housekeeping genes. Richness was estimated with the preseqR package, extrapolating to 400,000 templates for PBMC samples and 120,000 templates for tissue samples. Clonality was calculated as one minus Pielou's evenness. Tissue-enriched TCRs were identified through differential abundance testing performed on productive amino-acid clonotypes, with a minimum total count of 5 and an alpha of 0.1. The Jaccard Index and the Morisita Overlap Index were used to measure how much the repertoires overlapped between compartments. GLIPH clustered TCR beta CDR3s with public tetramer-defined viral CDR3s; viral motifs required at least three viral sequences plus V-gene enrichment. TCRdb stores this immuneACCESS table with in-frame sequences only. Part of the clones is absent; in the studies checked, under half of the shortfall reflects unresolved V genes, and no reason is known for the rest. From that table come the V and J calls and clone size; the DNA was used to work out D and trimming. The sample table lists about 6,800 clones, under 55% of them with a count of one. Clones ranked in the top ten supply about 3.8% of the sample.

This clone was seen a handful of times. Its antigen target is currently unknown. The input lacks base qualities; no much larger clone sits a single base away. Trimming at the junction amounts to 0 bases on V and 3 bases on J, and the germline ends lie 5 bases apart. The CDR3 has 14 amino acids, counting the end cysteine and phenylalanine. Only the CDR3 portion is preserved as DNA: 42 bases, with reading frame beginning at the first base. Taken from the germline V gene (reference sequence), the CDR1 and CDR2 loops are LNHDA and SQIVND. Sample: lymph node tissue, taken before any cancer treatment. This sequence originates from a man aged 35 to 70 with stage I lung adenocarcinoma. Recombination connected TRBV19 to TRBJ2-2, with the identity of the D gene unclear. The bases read TGTGCCAGTAGTATAGATCTAGACACCGGGGAGCTGTTTTTT. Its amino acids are CASSIDLDTGELFF. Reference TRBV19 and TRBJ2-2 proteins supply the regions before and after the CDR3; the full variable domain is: DGGITQSPKYLFRKEGQNVTLSCEQNLNHDAMYWYRQDPGQGLRLIYYSQIVNDFQKGDIAEGYSVSREKKESFPLTVTSAQKNPTAFYLCASSIDLDTGELFFGEGSRLTVL.